Detailed here is one TCR beta chain. No antigen is known for it. This CDR3 is built from 16 residues. CDR1 is LNHDA and CDR2 is SQIVND in the germline V gene (reference sequence). V was shortened by 6 bases and J by 2 bases, with 17 bases between the two germline ends. This sample is part of a study of cytomegalovirus exposure and HLA in healthy donors. The PCR used 60 Vbeta and 13 Jbeta primers. The assay was immunoSEQ multiplex PCR, and TCRdb's table has in-frame clones only and misses some. The profile shows 160,000 or so clones, about 78% of them singletons. Broader study findings: Most TCR beta V segments were productive about 90% or about 30% of the time in an earlier analysis.

The receptor was derived from a man in his forties in good health and CMV-seronegative. This rearrangement joins TRBV19 to TRBJ1-5, with D possibly being TRBD1 (6 bases). Sequenced input: PBMCs. The CDR3 sequence is CASRVADSLRNQPQHF. CDR3 DNA sequence: TGTGCCAGTAGGGTGGCGGACAGCCTGCGCAATCAGCCCCAGCATTTT.